A single sample gave rise to the 10 T cell receptor beta chains below, sequenced in a study of CD8+CD57+ T cells in acquired aplastic anemia (dated by TCRdb to 2017 to 2018). Flow cytometry had shown CD8+CD57+ cell expansion in the patients selected for sequencing. Instrument on record: Illumina HiSeq 2000. TCR beta VDJ combination and CDR3 sequence profiling used genomic DNA as the template. TCRdb passed the public sequencing reads through fastp at Q25 and MiXCR, retaining productive beta sequences. Each CDR3 protein appears once, grouped with its most common genes and DNA. Recorded for this sample are more than 70,000 distinct CDR3 sequences; about 70% of them occurred a single time. The top ten hold roughly 80% of the sample. Sequenced sample: sorted CD4+, CD8+, or CD8+CD57+ T cells (not recorded which) from PBMCs. The receptors stem from a human donor with aplastic anemia.

The V and J genes are TRBV20-1 and TRBJ2-7; 7 bases map to TRBD1. The ends lost 6 bases at V and 0 bases at J; junction bases unmatched: 5. The CDR3 has 13 residues. Looked up from germline, CDR1 is DFQATT and CDR2 is SNEGSKA (reference sequence). DNA for the CDR3: TGCAGTGCAACCGGGACAGACTCCTACGAGCAGTACTTC. It codes for CSATGTDSYEQYF.

The chain couples TRBV11-1 to TRBJ2-7; 7 nucleotides agree with TRBD1. This CDR3 spans 15 amino acids. Germline V gene data show CDR1 as SGHAT and CDR2 as FQDESV (reference sequence). V lost 5 bases, J lost 5 bases, and 12 bases stayed unmatched. CDR3 loop: CASSTGVTQQDEQYF. The CDR3 DNA follows: TGTGCCAGCAGCACAGGGGTCACACAACAAGACGAGCAGTACTTC.

This sequence joins TRBV7-9 and TRBJ2-7; 7 bases map to TRBD1. Germline V lookup: CDR1 SEHNR, CDR2 FQNEAQ (reference sequence). This CDR3 is built from 14 residues. Losses at the gene ends were 5 bases for V and 2 bases for J; bases not matched to a gene: 6. This chain's CDR3 is CASSATGQPYEQYF. CDR3 sequence (DNA): TGTGCCAGCAGCGCGACGGGACAGCCCTACGAGCAGTACTTC.

This rearrangement joins TRBV10-3 to TRBJ1-1; D unresolved. This CDR3 is 15 amino acids long. Germline CDR1 ENHRY, CDR2 SYGVKD. V shed 0 bases and J shed 1 base, with 9 bases lying between them. The CDR3 region has the DNA TGTGCCATCAGTGAGTCAGGGTTAGGGAACACTGAAGCTTTCTTT. Residues: CAISESGLGNTEAFF.

This clonotype was seen once. Given the absence of the conserved phenylalanine or tryptophan at the CDR3 end, a read error is likely. V gene TRBV15 combines with J gene TRBJ2-2, with D uncertain. Germline V lookup: CDR1 LNHNV, CDR2 YYDKDF (reference sequence). Trimming removed 1 base from V and 3 bases from J, with 9 bases in between. The CDR3 has 15 residues. In DNA form, the CDR3 reads TGTGCCACCAGCAGAGTGTCAGGTTACACCGGGGAGCTGTTTCTT. Translating gives CATSRVSGYTGELFL.

The chain is built from TRBV5-1 and TRBJ1-6; 7 bases agree with TRBD1. The junction had 7 bases not matched to a gene; V was cut back by 4 bases and J by 9 bases. There are 14 residues in the CDR3. Germline V gene lookup returns CDR1 SGHRS and CDR2 YFSETQ. DNA of the CDR3: TGCGCCAGCAGCCCAGACAGGGCAGGTTCACCCCTCCACTTT. Translation: CASSPDRAGSPLHF.

The rearrangement links TRBV24-1 to TRBJ2-1, with D possibly being TRBD1 (6 bases). This CDR3 comprises 14 residues. CDR1 and CDR2 from the germline V gene are KGHDR and SFDVKD. Trimming removed 4 bases at V and 4 bases at J, with 10 bases between. CDR3 amino acids: CATSESGAYNEQFF. Here the CDR3 DNA reads TGTGCCACCAGTGAATCAGGGGCTTACAATGAGCAGTTCTTC.

This clonotype was detected only a few times. This rearrangement joins TRBV4-2 to TRBJ2-5; either TRBD1 or TRBD2 may supply D (5 bases each). The CDR3 is 12 residues long. Trimming took 1 base from V and 5 from J, leaving 5 bases between them. Germline CDR1 reads LGHNA; CDR2 reads YNFKEQ. CDR3 loop: CASSQGGETQYF. CDR3 DNA: TGTGCCAGCAGCCAAGGGGGGGAGACCCAGTACTTC.

Regarding this clonotype: The junction differs from germline at one of its ends, possibly a read error. This sequence joins TRBV7-2 and TRBJ2-1; the D gene is possibly TRBD2 (6 bases). The CDR3 consists of 12 residues. CDR1 is SGHTA and CDR2 is FQGNSA in the germline V gene. In DNA, the CDR3 is TGCGCCAGCAGCTTGGGACTGGCCGAGCAGTTCTTC. This sequence encodes CASSLGLAEQFF.

V is TRBV5-1 and J is TRBJ1-6; D unclear. Per the germline V gene, CDR1 is SGHRS and CDR2 is YFSETQ. V lost 1 base, J lost 2 bases, and 7 bases lay in between. The CDR3 runs 15 residues. For the CDR3, the DNA is TGCGCCAGCAGCTTGTCAGGAACCTATAATTCACCCCTCCACTTT. Protein: CASSLSGTYNSPLHF.